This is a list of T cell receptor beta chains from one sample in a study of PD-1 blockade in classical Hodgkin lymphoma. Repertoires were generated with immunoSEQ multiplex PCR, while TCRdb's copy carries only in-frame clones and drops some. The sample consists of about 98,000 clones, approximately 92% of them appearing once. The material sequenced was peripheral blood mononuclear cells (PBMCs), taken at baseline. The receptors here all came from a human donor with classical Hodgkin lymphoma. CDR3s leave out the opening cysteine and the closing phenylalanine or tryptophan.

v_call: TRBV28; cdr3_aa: ASRPSTVNYGYT
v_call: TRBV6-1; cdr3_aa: ASSEWGDPQPQH
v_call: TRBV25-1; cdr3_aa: ASRTTNSGTGVKQY
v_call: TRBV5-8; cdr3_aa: ASSLGAGGPETQY
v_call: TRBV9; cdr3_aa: ASSVEAGNTEAF
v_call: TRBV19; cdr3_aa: ASSFYTGELF
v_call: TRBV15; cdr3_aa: ATSSRDTEAF
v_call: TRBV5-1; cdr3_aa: ASSPDGVGLMQY
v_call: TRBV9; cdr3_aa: ASSGGGGIRNNEQF
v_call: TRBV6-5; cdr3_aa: ASRQSSGANVLT
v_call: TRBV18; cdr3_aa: ASSPSSGRASTDTQY
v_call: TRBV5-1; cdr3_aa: ASSLAGSVQETQY
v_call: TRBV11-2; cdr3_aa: ASSLGTGGSYEQY
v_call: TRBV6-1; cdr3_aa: ASSEVRGANQPQH
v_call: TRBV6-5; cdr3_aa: ASSNTPGELF
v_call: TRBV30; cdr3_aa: AWSLSGAQGRFGNTIY
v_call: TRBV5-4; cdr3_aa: ASSTGLAVRGPDTQY
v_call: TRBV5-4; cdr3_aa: ASSLYPGIQETQY
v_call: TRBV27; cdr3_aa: ASSPAGTGVMNTEAF
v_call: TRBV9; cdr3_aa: ASSDGLPPLH
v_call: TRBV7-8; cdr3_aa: ASSSRTGILSEQY
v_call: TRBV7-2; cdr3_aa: ASSLQWGTGELF
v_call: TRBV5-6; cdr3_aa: ASSLGTGQETQY
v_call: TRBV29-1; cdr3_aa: SVARTGGYGYT
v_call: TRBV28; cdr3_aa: ACCRPGRGIYEQY
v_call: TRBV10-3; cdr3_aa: AISEFRGTEQF
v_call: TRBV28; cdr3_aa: ASRRTRVNTGELF
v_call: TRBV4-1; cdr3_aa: ASSQALAASQLPREQY
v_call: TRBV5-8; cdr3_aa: GERLSTYEQY
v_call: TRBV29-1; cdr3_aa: SAITAGTGGEKAF
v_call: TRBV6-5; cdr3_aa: ASSYSRQTGNGYT
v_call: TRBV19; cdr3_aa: ASRTANMNTEAF
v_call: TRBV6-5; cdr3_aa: ASSVFSGIYNEQF
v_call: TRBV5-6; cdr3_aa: ASSSLRGPAYEQY
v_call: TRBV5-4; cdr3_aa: ASSPYTGGSTEAF
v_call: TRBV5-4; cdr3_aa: ASSPTSTGFGYGYT
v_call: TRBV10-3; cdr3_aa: AISDTHGNTIY
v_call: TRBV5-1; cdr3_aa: ASSTLPGQGDFNYGYT
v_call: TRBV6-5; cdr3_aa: ASRRGTEAF
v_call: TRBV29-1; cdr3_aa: SVEVWGGDTGELF
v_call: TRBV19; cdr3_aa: ASSISGGGRIQY
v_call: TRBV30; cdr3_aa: AWSKETGNTEAF
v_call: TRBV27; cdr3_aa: ASSSRTDTQY